The 29 T cell receptor beta chains in this list originate from one sample, sequenced in a study of blood T cell repertoires in COVID-19. TCRdb's copy holds only in-frame clones and misses some; the assay was immunoSEQ multiplex PCR. The repertoire holds over 250,000 clones, with around nine tenths as singletons. Sequencing was carried out using peripheral blood. Source of these receptors: a man aged 40-55 years who had recovered from COVID-19.

This chain uses TRBV27 with TRBJ2-7, with 10 bases fitting TRBD1. V lost 6 bases and J lost 11; bases outside the gene matches: 16. Germline CDR1 reads MNHEY; CDR2 reads SMNVEV (reference sequence). The CDR3 has 15 residues. DNA for the CDR3: TGTGCCAGCAGATTTTTGACAGGGGGCGCCGGGAATGAGTACTTC. Translation gives CASRFLTGGAGNEYF.

V and J are TRBV19 and TRBJ1-1; maybe TRBD1 (5 bases). Trimming took 5 bases from V and 1 from J, leaving 14 bases between them. The CDR3 consists of 15 residues. CDR1 is LNHDA, CDR2 SQIVND, per germline (reference sequence). The CDR3 sequence: CASSPQGRRNTEAFF. DNA of the CDR3: TGTGCCAGTAGTCCCCAGGGCAGGCGGAACACTGAAGCTTTCTTT.

This clone is categorized as medium-sized. This chain connects TRBV5-5 to TRBJ2-7, with 8 bases that match TRBD2. The ends lost 5 bases at V and 5 bases at J; junction bases unmatched: 12. Per the germline V gene, CDR1 is SGHKS and CDR2 is YYEKEE (reference sequence). This CDR3 spans 15 amino acids. The CDR3 nucleotides read TGTGCCAGCAGTACTTTGTTCGCGGGGGGTAACGAGCAGTACTTC. It encodes CASSTLFAGGNEQYF.

This clone was found a few times. The chain uses TRBV11-2 and TRBJ2-5, with a tentative D call TRBD2 (6 bases). Trimming shortened V by 5 bases and J by 2 bases, and 9 bases separated the two germline ends. Looked up from germline, CDR1 is SGHAT and CDR2 is FQNNGV. This CDR3 contains 13 residues. CDR3 sequence reads: CASSPEGQETQYF. CDR3 bases: TGTGCCAGCAGCCCGGAGGGGCAAGAGACCCAGTACTTC.

The chain joins TRBV7-6 to TRBJ2-3; D perhaps matches TRBD2 (5 bases). CDR1 is SGHVS and CDR2 is FNYEAQ in the germline V gene. V was clipped by 5 bases and J by 6 bases, with 15 bases between them. There are 14 residues in the CDR3. CDR3 nucleotide sequence: TGTGCCAGCAGCCCGACGGCCCCGGGGGATACGCAGTATTTT. This translates into CASSPTAPGDTQYF.

This clone appeared once. The gene calls are TRBV6-2 or TRBV6-3 and TRBJ2-1; 12 positions agree with TRBD2. The ends lost 6 bases at V and 6 bases at J; junction bases unmatched: 3. The germline V gene has CDR1 MNHEY and CDR2 SVGEGT. The CDR3 extends over 14 amino acids. The DNA of the CDR3 is TGTGCCAGCAGCCTAGCGGGGGGGCTCAATGAGCAGTTCTTC. It specifies CASSLAGGLNEQFF.

The sample holds one count of this clone. This chain connects TRBV7-2 to TRBJ2-7, with a tentative D call TRBD2 (5 bases). CDR3 length: 13 amino acids. Germline V gene data show CDR1 as SGHTA and CDR2 as FQGNSA. V was clipped by 2 bases and J by 8 bases, with 13 bases between them. The CDR3 reads CASSLIGSGKQYF. In DNA form, the CDR3 reads TGTGCCAGCAGCTTAATAGGCAGCGGCAAGCAGTACTTC.

This clone was observed once. The rearrangement links TRBV9 to TRBJ2-2, with 8 bases lining up with TRBD2. CDR1 SGDLS and CDR2 YYNGEE come from the germline V gene. The trim removed 1 base at V and 2 bases at J, leaving 4 bases unmatched. The CDR3 consists of 16 residues. The CDR3 coding sequence is TGTGCCAGCAGCGTAACTAGCGGACTTAACACCGGGGAGCTGTTTTTT. This translates into CASSVTSGLNTGELFF.

This clone was seen once. The chain joins TRBV4-1 to TRBJ1-1; D call uncertain. Germline V CDR1 and CDR2: MGHRA, YSYEKL. The germline V and J ends were trimmed by 0 bases and 1 base, with 9 bases remaining between them. The CDR3 loop spans 15 amino acids. The CDR3 region has the DNA TGCGCCAGCAGCCAAGATGGAGAACAGAACACTGAAGCTTTCTTT. It specifies CASSQDGEQNTEAFF.

This chain connects TRBV7-2 to TRBJ2-3, with 10 bases that match TRBD2. Germline-derived CDR1 and CDR2 are SGHTA and FQGNSA. Trimming cost V 5 bases and J 7 bases; bases outside gene matches: 9. The CDR3 sequence is 15 residues long. The CDR3 is CASSPGLALSNTQYF. The DNA of the CDR3 is TGTGCCAGCAGCCCGGGACTAGCGTTGTCCAATACGCAGTATTTT.

The genes are TRBV11-3 and TRBJ2-5, with 7 positions matching TRBD2. V was clipped by 5 bases and J by 0 bases; unmatched bases: 3. The CDR3 length is 14 residues. Looked up from germline, CDR1 is SGHNT and CDR2 is YENEEA. In nucleotides, the CDR3 is TGTGCCAGCAGCCACGGACTAGACCAAGAGACCCAGTACTTC. This codes for CASSHGLDQETQYF.

V and J are TRBV2 and TRBJ2-1; the match to TRBD2 covers 11 bases. V shed 5 bases and J 5 bases; nucleotides not matched to a gene: 8. The CDR3 spans 16 residues. Germline CDR1 and CDR2: SNHLY and FYNNEI. The CDR3 nucleotides read TGTGCCAGCAGTAGCCTAGCGGGAGGATTTGACAATGAGCAGTTCTTC. Translated: CASSSLAGGFDNEQFF.

The chain couples TRBV11-2 to TRBJ1-5, with D possibly matching TRBD1 (5 bases). The CDR3 consists of 15 residues. The V end lost 3 bases, the J end lost 4 bases, and 13 bases lay between the germline ends. Looked up from germline, CDR1 is SGHAT and CDR2 is FQNNGV. This chain's CDR3 is CASSLSLGGNQPQHF. The CDR3, as DNA: TGTGCCAGCAGCTTGAGCCTCGGGGGGAATCAGCCCCAGCATTTT.

This clone has more than one count but fewer than ten. The chain uses TRBV7-2 and TRBJ2-7; no reliable D call. CDR1 and CDR2 (germline): SGHTA, FQGNSA. The CDR3 spans 18 residues. The V end lost 0 bases, the J end lost 2 bases, and 20 bases lay between the germline ends. The CDR3 is CASSLALSRSSPTYEQYF. DNA for the CDR3: TGTGCCAGCAGCTTAGCGCTTTCGAGGTCTTCGCCTACCTACGAGCAGTACTTC.

This clone was counted a few times. The rearrangement joins TRBV29-1 to TRBJ1-2; possible D gene TRBD1, 6 bases. Trimming took 6 bases from V and 4 from J, leaving 15 bases between them. Per the germline V gene, CDR1 is SQVTM and CDR2 is ANQGSEA. CDR3 length: 13 amino acids. In DNA, the CDR3 is TGCAGCGTCGCCGGGACAATACCCTATGGCTACACCTTC. This encodes CSVAGTIPYGYTF.

The rearrangement joins TRBV7-9 to TRBJ2-2, with unresolved D. CDR1 and CDR2 (germline): SEHNR, FQNEAQ (reference sequence). Trimming cost V 3 bases and J 2 bases, with 10 bases left between them. The CDR3 has 15 residues. The CDR3 bases are TGTGCCAGCAGCTTCACAGCAACAAACACCGGGGAGCTGTTTTTT. This translates into CASSFTATNTGELFF.

The chain joins TRBV9 to TRBJ2-5; 14 bases fit TRBD2. Germline V gene lookup returns CDR1 SGDLS and CDR2 YYNGEE. There are 17 residues in the CDR3. Trimming cost V 1 base and J 5 bases; bases outside gene matches: 7. CDR3 nucleotide sequence: TGTGCCAGCAGCGTACGACTAGCGGGAGGGCCGGGGGAGACCCAGTACTTC. It is translated as CASSVRLAGGPGETQYF.

This chain links TRBV27 with TRBJ2-7; TRBD2 is a possible D gene (6 bases). Trimming removed 4 bases from V and 0 bases from J, with 13 bases in between. This CDR3 is 15 amino acids long. Germline lookup yields CDR1 MNHEY and CDR2 SMNVEV (reference sequence). The CDR3 bases are TGTGCCAGCAGTTCCCATGAGGGAGGCTCCTACGAGCAGTACTTC. It yields the protein CASSSHEGGSYEQYF.

In this sample, this clone turned up a few times. The chain has TRBV6-2 or TRBV6-3 and TRBJ1-5, with 9 bases lining up with TRBD1. The CDR3 consists of 21 residues. Germline V gene sequence: CDR1 MNHEY, CDR2 SVGEGT. V gave up 0 bases and J gave up 2 bases; unmatched junction bases: 17. The CDR3 region is CASSYSTWRDRDRVGNQPQHF. CDR3 nucleotides: TGTGCCAGCAGTTACTCGACGTGGAGGGACCGGGACAGGGTGGGCAATCAGCCCCAGCATTTT.

V and J are TRBV5-1 and TRBJ2-7, with 7 bases aligning to TRBD1. V trimming: 2 bases; J trimming: 3 bases; junction bases outside the gene matches: 5. CDR1 is SGHRS, CDR2 YFSETQ, per germline. The CDR3 extends over 14 amino acids. The CDR3 coding sequence is TGCGCCAGCAGCTTCAGGGGGATTCACTACGAGCAGTACTTC. This encodes CASSFRGIHYEQYF.

This chain connects TRBV5-1 to TRBJ2-1; 10 nucleotides agree with TRBD2. CDR3 length: 15 amino acids. Germline CDR1 reads SGHRS; CDR2 reads YFSETQ. Trimming at V came to 4 bases and at J to 6 bases, leaving 7 bases not matched to a gene. The CDR3 nucleotides are TGCGCCAGCAGCGCAAGCGGGGGGGCCGGCAATGAGCAGTTCTTC. This gives the protein CASSASGGAGNEQFF.

The chain carries TRBV6-5 and TRBJ2-7; 7 nucleotides agree with TRBD2. This CDR3 has 15 amino acids. Germline V gene data show CDR1 as MNHEY and CDR2 as SVGAGI. V shed 4 bases and J 3 bases; nucleotides not matched to a gene: 9. The CDR3 here is CASSLPGGGGYEQYF. CDR3 DNA sequence: TGTGCCAGCAGTTTACCGGGGGGAGGTGGCTACGAGCAGTACTTC.

This CDR3 reads CASSLSGAIQETQYF. CDR3 DNA: TGCGCCAGCAGCTTAAGCGGGGCTATTCAAGAGACCCAGTACTTC. The chain combines TRBV5-1 with TRBJ2-5; 7 bases fit TRBD2. Losses at the gene ends were 2 bases for V and 2 bases for J; bases not matched to a gene: 6. CDR3 size: 15 residues. Germline V CDR1 and CDR2: SGHRS, YFSETQ.

This chain connects TRBV7-8 to TRBJ1-5; D perhaps matches TRBD1 (6 bases). The CDR3 totals 13 residues. Trimming cost V 3 bases and J 7 bases, with 10 bases left between them. From germline, CDR1 is SGHVS and CDR2 FQNEAQ. In DNA form, the CDR3 reads TGTGCCAGCAGCTTCGACAGGAGCCAGCCCCAGCATTTT. It specifies CASSFDRSQPQHF.

V gene TRBV2 combines with J gene TRBJ2-3, with TRBD2 identical over 10 bases. Unmatched junction bases numbered 3, after V lost 6 bases and J lost 0 bases. CDR3 size: 15 residues. CDR1 is SNHLY and CDR2 is FYNNEI in the germline V gene. CDR3 region: CASSKLAGSTDTQYF. The CDR3 DNA is TGTGCCAGCAGCAAACTAGCGGGAAGCACAGATACGCAGTATTTT.

The chain is built from TRBV10-3 and TRBJ2-2, with 7 bases fitting TRBD1. From germline, CDR1 is ENHRY and CDR2 SYGVKD. Unmatched junction bases numbered 10, after V lost 10 bases and J lost 2 bases. CDR3 size: 15 residues. The DNA of the CDR3 is TGTGCCACAAGGGGGCCCACCACAAACACCGGGGAGCTGTTTTTT. Its protein is CATRGPTTNTGELFF.

In its sample, this clone was seen once. The chain couples TRBV2 to TRBJ2-7, with D possibly being TRBD1 (6 bases). V was cut by 11 bases and J by 3 bases, with 14 bases left in between. The germline V gene has CDR1 SNHLY and CDR2 FYNNEI. CDR3 length: 12 residues. The DNA for the CDR3 is TGTGCCGGACAGACAGATAACTACGAGCAGTACTTC. The encoded protein is CAGQTDNYEQYF.

The chain links TRBV29-1 to TRBJ2-7; a possible D gene is TRBD1 (6 bases). V was trimmed by 6 bases and J by 0 bases, leaving 12 bases between them. Germline V gives CDR1 SQVTM, CDR2 ANQGSEA. The CDR3 is made up of 13 amino acids. CDR3 sequence reads: CSVDDRFSYEQYF. The CDR3 region has the DNA TGCAGCGTGGACGACAGGTTCTCCTACGAGCAGTACTTC.

The J gene is TRBJ1-4, the V gene TRBV18, with D uncertain. V was trimmed by 0 bases and J by 0 bases, leaving 11 bases between them. From germline, CDR1 is KGHSH and CDR2 LQKENI. There are 17 residues in the CDR3. This CDR3 is CASSPPSRRATNEKLFF. CDR3 DNA sequence: TGTGCCAGCTCACCACCGAGCAGGCGTGCAACTAATGAAAAACTGTTTTTT.